This TCR beta chain was obtained from a study of shared clonotypes between healthy human individuals. As to this clone: Its antigen is still unknown.

Points from the study as a whole: Sharing across four donors was highest in naive CD4 (roughly 5%) and lowest in memory CD8 (around 0.4%).

Recent acute infections and vaccinations were absent in the healthy HIV-negative adult donors. Evenly divided among several immunoSEQ plates was the genomic DNA of each subset. Measured with immunoSEQ multiplex PCR; TCRdb has only the in-frame clones, and not every one. This sample has 2 million to 2.5 million clones, with more than 85% found just once. Sequenced sample: naive CD4+ T cells from PBMCs. Subset: CD45RA+ positively selected. This clonotype was sampled from a man aged 18 to 29 in good health. Some clones in this sample may be carry-over from other donors' samples.

CDR3 sequence reads: CASTRLPASGISYEQYF. The CDR3 nucleotides read TGTGCCAGCACCAGATTACCTGCTAGCGGGATCTCCTACGAGCAGTACTTC. The chain is built from TRBV2 and TRBJ2-7; the match to TRBD2 covers 9 bases. Per the germline V gene, CDR1 is SNHLY and CDR2 is FYNNEI. J gave up 0 bases and V 7 bases, and 13 bases lay outside the gene matches. The CDR3 is 17 residues long.